This T cell receptor beta chain comes out of a study of T cell repertoires in cytomegalovirus infection (dated by TCRdb to the late 2010s). Describing the broader study: Recently identified HLA-C-restricted CMV epitopes, whose presentation resists viral immunomodulation, were targeted by peptide stimulations together with well-studied HLA-B-restricted epitopes. Donor HLA type was relevant to the analysis, because carriage of CMV infection together with the matching HLA type was indicated by public TCR beta signatures. On the study overall, not on this receptor specifically: In both this cohort and an independent roughly 400-donor cohort, the cumulative frequency of public TCR beta family members distinguished carriers of CMV infection plus the relevant HLA type. In the ex vivo response, HLA-C-restricted CMV-specific TCR beta clonotypes were dominant, and in two of eight donors the single most frequent clonotype came from this HLA-C-restricted group.

The sequencer was an Illumina HiSeq 1500. TCRdb took the public reads, trimmed them with fastp at Q25, ran MiXCR for clone calling and kept in-frame beta chains. Entries are consolidated by CDR3 protein sequence, retaining the most common genes and DNA. This sample has 150,000 or so distinct CDR3 sequences in its table, and roughly 20% of those were observed once. The ten largest clonotypes hold 20% to 30% of the sample. What this sample's treatment or condition label stands for: in vitro stimulation with specific CMV peptide epitopes to enrich CMV-specific T cells. To note about this clonotype: Its antigen is unknown. No base quality values were provided; no much bigger clone lies one nucleotide off.

Reading from cysteine to phenylalanine, the CDR3 counts 18 amino acids. The DNA shown is the 54-base CDR3, in frame from base 1. V lost 6 bases and J lost 2 bases, and the count of bases not matched to a germline gene is 13. This sequence originates from a human donor in good health (CMV status not recorded). Some clones in this sample may be carry-over from other donors' samples. The V and J genes are TRBV12-3 or TRBV12-4 and TRBJ2-3; 11 junctional bases match TRBD2. This material consisted of CD8+ T cells from cultured PBMCs, taken from culture after CMV antigen stimulation. The CDR3 region reads CASSPTLLAGDATDTQYF. The sequence in DNA is TGTGCCAGCAGCCCGACGCTACTAGCGGGGGACGCCACAGATACGCAGTATTTT.